One and the same sample provided the 13 T cell receptor beta chains below, sequenced in a study of blood T cell repertoires in COVID-19. This table comes from immunoSEQ multiplex PCR, and its TCRdb copy is limited to in-frame clones, with some not included. The sample has approximately 260,000 clones, 85% seen once. The sequenced sample was PBMCs or T cells enriched from blood (not recorded which). The receptors stem from a woman between 45 and 65 years old who had been exposed to COVID-19.

The gene calls are TRBV5-5 and TRBJ2-4, with 11 bases identical to TRBD1. Trimming at V came to 4 bases and at J to 7 bases, leaving 10 bases not matched to a gene. CDR1 SGHKS and CDR2 YYEKEE come from the germline V gene (reference sequence). This CDR3 is built from 16 residues. The DNA for the CDR3 is TGTGCCAGCAGCCCGTGGACAGGGGGCCGCCAGAACATTCAGTACTTC. Translation gives CASSPWTGGRQNIQYF.

The gene calls are TRBV24-1 and TRBJ1-1; no reliable D call. CDR1 is KGHDR, CDR2 SFDVKD, per germline. CDR3 size: 12 residues. Trimming took off 9 bases at V and 11 bases at J, with 18 bases between the two ends. This CDR3 reads CATESDSAEAFF. In DNA form, the CDR3 reads TGTGCCACCGAGTCGGACTCGGCGGAGGCTTTCTTT.

V is TRBV30 and J is TRBJ2-3, with TRBD2 matching over 7 bases. Germline values: CDR1 GTSNPN, CDR2 SVGIG (reference sequence). The CDR3 totals 14 residues. Unmatched junction bases numbered 12, after V lost 2 bases and J lost 10 bases. The CDR3 region has the DNA TGTGCCTGGAGTACCCCGATGACTCGGGGGGCGCAGTATTTT. Translation gives CAWSTPMTRGAQYF. Filled out from reference TRBV30 and TRBJ2-3, the complete variable domain reads SQTIHQWPATLVQPVGSPLSLECTVEGTSNPNLYWYRQAAGRGLQLLFYSVGIGQISSEVPQNLSASRPQDRQFILSSKKLLLSDSGFYLCAWSTPMTRGAQYFGPGTRLTVL.

The chain recombines TRBV30 with TRBJ1-2, with 7 bases aligning to TRBD1. Germline V gene sequence: CDR1 GTSNPN, CDR2 SVGIG (reference sequence). The CDR3 runs to 12 residues. With V trimmed by 6 bases and J by 2 bases, 3 bases remained unmatched. The CDR3: CACRRGNYGYTF. DNA of the CDR3: TGTGCCTGCCGCAGGGGGAACTATGGCTACACCTTC.

This clone has only a few counts. The chain is built from TRBV9 and TRBJ2-1; a possible D gene is TRBD2 (6 bases). CDR1 and CDR2 (germline): SGDLS, YYNGEE. Trimming pared 10 bases from V and 8 bases from J, leaving 19 bases between. This CDR3 comprises 13 residues. DNA for the CDR3: TGTGCCGCATGTAGAGACCCGGGGGATGAGCAGTTCTTC. Its translation is CAACRDPGDEQFF.

This chain joins TRBV18 and TRBJ1-4; D is possibly TRBD1 (5 bases). Per the germline V gene, CDR1 is KGHSH and CDR2 is LQKENI. The CDR3 is 14 residues long. Trimming removed 3 bases from V and 8 bases from J, with 13 bases in between. This CDR3 is CASSPGGEQEKLFF. The DNA for the CDR3 is TGTGCCAGCTCACCGGGGGGTGAACAGGAAAAACTGTTTTTT.

Written as DNA, the CDR3 is TGTGCCAGCAGTGAACCGATGGAGTATAATGAAAAACTGTTTTTT. It specifies CASSEPMEYNEKLFF. This sequence joins TRBV6-1 and TRBJ1-4; the D is unclear. The V gene's germline CDR1 is MNHNS and CDR2 SASEGT. The CDR3 is made up of 15 amino acids. Trimming removed 2 bases from V and 4 bases from J, with 11 bases in between.

The V call is TRBV18, the J call TRBJ1-5, with a possible D match to TRBD1 (5 bases). Trimming removed 2 bases from V and 4 bases from J, with 12 bases in between. Germline V gives CDR1 KGHSH, CDR2 LQKENI. This CDR3 spans 15 amino acids. CDR3: CASSPDGGENQPQHF. CDR3 in DNA: TGTGCCAGCTCACCAGACGGGGGAGAGAATCAGCCCCAGCATTTT.

The chain carries TRBV3-1 (or the pseudogene TRBV3-2) and TRBJ1-5, with 7 bases lining up with TRBD1. The J segment lost 6 bases and the V segment lost 2 bases, leaving 7 bases of the junction unmatched. CDR3 length: 15 residues. Germline CDR1 reads LGHDT; CDR2 reads YNNKEL (reference sequence). The CDR3 DNA reads as TGTGCCAGCAGCCAAAGGGGGCTAATAGGTCAGCCCCAGCATTTT. It is translated as CASSQRGLIGQPQHF.

The chain links TRBV27 to TRBJ1-1, with D possibly matching TRBD1 (6 bases). The CDR3 has 15 amino acids. The germline CDR1 and CDR2 sequences are MNHEY and SMNVEV (reference sequence). The V and J ends lost 4 bases and 4 bases respectively, with 16 bases between them. The CDR3 sequence is CASSSGGIAGTEAFF. CDR3 DNA sequence: TGTGCCAGCAGTTCGGGGGGCATCGCGGGCACTGAAGCTTTCTTT.

The chain links TRBV10-3 to TRBJ1-1, with 8 bases that match TRBD1. V gave up 11 bases and J gave up 1 base; unmatched junction bases: 12. Germline V gives CDR1 ENHRY, CDR2 SYGVKD. CDR3 size: 15 residues. CDR3 sequence reads: CAAREAGQGNTEAFF. The CDR3 bases are TGTGCCGCACGAGAAGCAGGACAGGGGAACACTGAAGCTTTCTTT.

The CDR3 protein is CASSIRGLAQPQHF. Written as DNA, the CDR3 is TGTGCCAGTAGTATACGAGGGTTGGCTCAGCCCCAGCATTTT. The chain employs TRBV19 and TRBJ1-5; D remains unclear. Between the trimmed V and J ends, which lost 2 bases and 6 bases, there was a span of 11 bases. The CDR3 contains 14 residues. Germline CDR1 is LNHDA and CDR2 is SQIVND (reference sequence).

Here the CDR3 reads CASSSPGGANVLTF. CDR3 nucleotide sequence: TGTGCCAGCAGCTCCCCCGGGGGGGCCAACGTCCTGACTTTC. The chain combines TRBV7-8 with TRBJ2-6, with D uncertain. Germline CDR1 reads SGHVS; CDR2 reads FQNEAQ. CDR3 size: 14 residues. Between the trimmed V and J ends, which lost 4 bases and 4 bases, there was a span of 8 bases.